What follows describes a single T cell receptor beta chain. Its antigen is unidentified. The data were taken from a study of cytomegalovirus exposure and HLA in healthy donors. Points from the study as a whole: Cytomegalovirus-associated status was assigned to some 160 TCR beta chains.

PCR used 60 Vbeta primers and 13 Jbeta primers. Sequenced by immunoSEQ multiplex PCR; TCRdb stores in-frame clones only, minus some. In the table there are 200,000 to 250,000 clones, around 88% of which are singletons. This CDR3 has 13 residues. With 5 bases removed from V and 10 bases from J, the gap between germline ends came to 12 bases. Germline loops: CDR1 SEHNR, CDR2 FQNEAQ (reference sequence). Sample: PBMCs. The chain is built from TRBV7-9 and TRBJ1-6; D is undetermined. This sequence was found in a woman aged 18-29 years in good health and CMV-seronegative. The CDR3 region is CASSRYEVSPLHF. The CDR3 DNA reads as TGTGCCAGCAGCCGTTACGAGGTCTCACCCCTCCACTTT.